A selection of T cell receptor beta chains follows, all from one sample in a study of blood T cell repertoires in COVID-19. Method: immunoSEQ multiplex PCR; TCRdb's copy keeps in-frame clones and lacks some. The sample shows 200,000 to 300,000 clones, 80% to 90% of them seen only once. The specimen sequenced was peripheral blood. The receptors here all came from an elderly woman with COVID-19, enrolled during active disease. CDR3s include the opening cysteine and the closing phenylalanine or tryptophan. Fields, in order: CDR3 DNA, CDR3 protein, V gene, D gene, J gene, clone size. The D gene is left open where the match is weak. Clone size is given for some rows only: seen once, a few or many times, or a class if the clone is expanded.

DNA: TGCAGCTCGGGAGGGAGGGCTGAAGCTTTCTTT; CDR3: CSSGGRAEAFF; V: TRBV29-1; D: NA; J: TRBJ1-1; size: NA
DNA: TGTGCCAGCAGCCCACAGGGATTAAGCAATCAGCCCCAGCATTTT; CDR3: CASSPQGLSNQPQHF; V: TRBV2; D: NA; J: TRBJ1-5; size: NA
DNA: TGTGCCAGCAGCCCCTGGGAGGCGAACACTGAAGCTTTCTTT; CDR3: CASSPWEANTEAFF; V: TRBV7-9; D: NA; J: TRBJ1-1; size: NA
DNA: TGTGCCAGCAGCTTGGGGGACAGGGTAAATTCACCCCTCCACTTT; CDR3: CASSLGDRVNSPLHF; V: TRBV5-5; D: TRBD1; J: TRBJ1-6; size: NA
DNA: TGTGCCAGCTCACCTACATTTTCGGGGGGCTCGTACAATGAGCAGTTCTTC; CDR3: CASSPTFSGGSYNEQFF; V: TRBV18; D: NA; J: TRBJ2-1; size: NA
DNA: TGTGCCAGCAGGTCCGGTAGCGGGGCTATGGGGGATGAGCAGTTCTTC; CDR3: CASRSGSGAMGDEQFF; V: TRBV7-2; D: TRBD2; J: TRBJ2-1; size: NA
DNA: TGTGCCAGCAGTGTAGAGGGTAGTCAGCCCCAGCATTTT; CDR3: CASSVEGSQPQHF; V: TRBV2; D: NA; J: TRBJ1-5; size: NA
DNA: TGTGCCAGCAGGGGACAGAGTCAGCCCCAGCATTTT; CDR3: CASRGQSQPQHF; V: TRBV2; D: TRBD1; J: TRBJ1-5; size: NA
DNA: TGTGCCAGCAGTTTATCCGGGAACTATGGCTACACCTTC; CDR3: CASSLSGNYGYTF; V: TRBV12-3/TRBV12-4; D: NA; J: TRBJ1-2; size: once
DNA: TGTGCCAGCAGTGAACAGGGGGGTTACTATGGCTACACCTTC; CDR3: CASSEQGGYYGYTF; V: TRBV6-1; D: TRBD1; J: TRBJ1-2; size: NA
DNA: TGTGCCAGCAGCGAGGGACAACGGTCAGGGAACACTGAAGCTTTCTTT; CDR3: CASSEGQRSGNTEAFF; V: TRBV14; D: NA; J: TRBJ1-1; size: NA
DNA: TGTGCCAGTAGGCCACAGGGGAACACTGAAGCTTTCTTT; CDR3: CASRPQGNTEAFF; V: TRBV19; D: NA; J: TRBJ1-1; size: NA
DNA: TGTGCCAGCCTAGCGGGAAACAATGAGCAGTTCTTC; CDR3: CASLAGNNEQFF; V: TRBV25-1; D: TRBD2; J: TRBJ2-1; size: NA
DNA: TGTGCCAGCAGCCGCCCGGGCACAGATACGCAGTATTTT; CDR3: CASSRPGTDTQYF; V: TRBV7-3; D: NA; J: TRBJ2-3; size: NA
DNA: TGTGCCAGCAGCTTAGTCTCGGGGGGGCTGAGTGGCTACACCTTC; CDR3: CASSLVSGGLSGYTF; V: TRBV11-2; D: NA; J: TRBJ1-2; size: NA
DNA: TGTGCCAGCGGGAGGGGAGGTCAAGAGACCCAGTACTTC; CDR3: CASGRGGQETQYF; V: TRBV6-5; D: TRBD2; J: TRBJ2-5; size: NA
DNA: TGTGCCAGCAGTTTATTACAGGGAACCGCTTTCTTT; CDR3: CASSLLQGTAFF; V: TRBV28; D: NA; J: TRBJ1-1; size: NA
DNA: TGTGCCAGCAGCTTCGGGACAGGGGGAGTAGAAGCTTTCTTT; CDR3: CASSFGTGGVEAFF; V: TRBV7-8; D: TRBD1; J: TRBJ1-1; size: NA
DNA: TGTGCCACCAGCAGAGATTCAGCCTACAATGAGCAGTTCTTC; CDR3: CATSRDSAYNEQFF; V: TRBV15; D: NA; J: TRBJ2-1; size: NA
DNA: TGTGCCAGCAGTCTCCATCAGGGGAACATTCAGTACTTC; CDR3: CASSLHQGNIQYF; V: TRBV12-3/TRBV12-4; D: NA; J: TRBJ2-4; size: NA
DNA: TGTGCCAGCAATTCAGCTGGGCTCTATCAGCCCCAGCATTTT; CDR3: CASNSAGLYQPQHF; V: TRBV2; D: NA; J: TRBJ1-5; size: NA
DNA: TGTGCCAGCAGACAGACAGGGCTGGCCTCAGATACGCAGTATTTT; CDR3: CASRQTGLASDTQYF; V: TRBV9; D: TRBD1; J: TRBJ2-3; size: NA
DNA: TGTGCCAGCAGTGACGGGACTCGCGATGAAAAACTGTTTTTT; CDR3: CASSDGTRDEKLFF; V: TRBV2; D: NA; J: TRBJ1-4; size: NA
DNA: TGTGCCAGCAGTTTGGACAGATACAATGAGCAGTTCTTC; CDR3: CASSLDRYNEQFF; V: TRBV28; D: NA; J: TRBJ2-1; size: once
DNA: TGTGCCAGCTCACCACGACTAGCGGGAGACAATGAGCAGTTCTTC; CDR3: CASSPRLAGDNEQFF; V: TRBV18; D: TRBD2; J: TRBJ2-1; size: NA
DNA: TGTGCCAGCAGCTTAGGCAGGGGGGACACTGAAGCTTTCTTT; CDR3: CASSLGRGDTEAFF; V: TRBV7-9; D: TRBD1; J: TRBJ1-1; size: NA
DNA: TGTGCCAGCAGTGAAGGAACAGGCCTTTATGGCTACACCTTC; CDR3: CASSEGTGLYGYTF; V: TRBV6-1; D: NA; J: TRBJ1-2; size: NA
DNA: TGTGCCAGCAGCCTAGTTGGGGCCAACGTCCTGACTTTC; CDR3: CASSLVGANVLTF; V: TRBV5-8; D: NA; J: TRBJ2-6; size: NA
DNA: TGTGCCAGCAGCCTGGGAGACAGGGTCCCCACCGGGGAGCTGTTTTTT; CDR3: CASSLGDRVPTGELFF; V: TRBV5-5; D: TRBD1; J: TRBJ2-2; size: NA
DNA: TGTGCCAGCAGCCAAATCGGGGGCACTGAAGCTTTCTTT; CDR3: CASSQIGGTEAFF; V: TRBV3-1/TRBV3-2; D: NA; J: TRBJ1-1; size: NA
DNA: TGTGCCACCAGCAGAGATGGGGCCAGATTTAATGAAAAACTGTTTTTT; CDR3: CATSRDGARFNEKLFF; V: TRBV15; D: NA; J: TRBJ1-4; size: NA
DNA: TGTGCCAGCAGCTCGGGGGCTAGCGGGAGGAATGAGCAGTTCTTC; CDR3: CASSSGASGRNEQFF; V: TRBV5-4; D: TRBD2; J: TRBJ2-1; size: once
DNA: TGTGCCAGCAGCCCCCCCCTAGCGGGGCAATCCTACGAGCAGTACTTC; CDR3: CASSPPLAGQSYEQYF; V: TRBV21-1; D: NA; J: TRBJ2-7; size: NA
DNA: TGTGCCAGCAGCCTCAGGGGCCTTAGCAATCAGCCCCAGCATTTT; CDR3: CASSLRGLSNQPQHF; V: TRBV5-6; D: NA; J: TRBJ1-5; size: NA
DNA: TGTGCCTGGAGTCATGGCTCCTATGGCTACACCTTC; CDR3: CAWSHGSYGYTF; V: TRBV30; D: NA; J: TRBJ1-2; size: few
DNA: TGTGCCAGCAACCCCGGCTACAATGAGCAGTTCTTC; CDR3: CASNPGYNEQFF; V: TRBV28; D: NA; J: TRBJ2-1; size: NA
DNA: TGTGCCAGCAGCTTATACTGGACTAGCAATGAGCAGTTCTTC; CDR3: CASSLYWTSNEQFF; V: TRBV7-2; D: TRBD2; J: TRBJ2-1; size: NA
DNA: TGTGCCAGTACGGAACAGGGGGCATTGGCCGGGGAGCTGTTTTTT; CDR3: CASTEQGALAGELFF; V: TRBV19; D: TRBD1; J: TRBJ2-2; size: NA
DNA: TGTGCCAGCAGCTTGATGATGGCTGGCTACACCTTC; CDR3: CASSLMMAGYTF; V: TRBV5-6; D: NA; J: TRBJ1-2; size: NA
DNA: TGTGCCATCAGGCCCGACAGGGGGCTAGGCGAGCAGTACTTC; CDR3: CAIRPDRGLGEQYF; V: TRBV10-3; D: TRBD1; J: TRBJ2-7; size: NA
DNA: TGTGCCAGCAATTTTCAGGGTAGCGGTGGCTACACCTTC; CDR3: CASNFQGSGGYTF; V: TRBV2; D: NA; J: TRBJ1-2; size: NA
DNA: TGTGCCAGCAGCTTACAGGGGGCTGGGGAGACCCAGTACTTC; CDR3: CASSLQGAGETQYF; V: TRBV11-2; D: TRBD1; J: TRBJ2-5; size: NA
DNA: TGTGCCAGCAGCCTAAGGGGCCTCAATTCACCCCTCCACTTT; CDR3: CASSLRGLNSPLHF; V: TRBV5-6; D: NA; J: TRBJ1-6; size: NA